This T cell receptor beta chain was identified in a study of blood T cell repertoires in COVID-19. Turning to the study itself: From T cells, B-cell-depleted T cells, or PBMCs came the material, which was cDNA or gDNA.

Recruited during active infection, patients (from Seattle) were subsequently followed longitudinally. With 0 bases removed from V and 2 bases from J, the gap between germline ends came to 11 bases. Germline assignment: CDR1 GTSNPN and CDR2 SVGIG (reference sequence). The CDR3 has 15 residues. The repertoire was sequenced with immunoSEQ multiplex PCR; TCRdb's copy has only in-frame clones and lacks some. Of around 440,000 clones in the sample, approximately 88% were seen once. Material for sequencing was peripheral blood. This rearrangement joins TRBV30 to TRBJ2-1; TRBD1 is a possible D gene (6 bases). The sequence came from a woman in her 50s with COVID-19, enrolled during active disease. The CDR3 DNA reads TGTGCCTGGAGTGTACGAGGGGGTACCTACAATGAGCAGTTCTTC. Protein product: CAWSVRGGTYNEQFF.